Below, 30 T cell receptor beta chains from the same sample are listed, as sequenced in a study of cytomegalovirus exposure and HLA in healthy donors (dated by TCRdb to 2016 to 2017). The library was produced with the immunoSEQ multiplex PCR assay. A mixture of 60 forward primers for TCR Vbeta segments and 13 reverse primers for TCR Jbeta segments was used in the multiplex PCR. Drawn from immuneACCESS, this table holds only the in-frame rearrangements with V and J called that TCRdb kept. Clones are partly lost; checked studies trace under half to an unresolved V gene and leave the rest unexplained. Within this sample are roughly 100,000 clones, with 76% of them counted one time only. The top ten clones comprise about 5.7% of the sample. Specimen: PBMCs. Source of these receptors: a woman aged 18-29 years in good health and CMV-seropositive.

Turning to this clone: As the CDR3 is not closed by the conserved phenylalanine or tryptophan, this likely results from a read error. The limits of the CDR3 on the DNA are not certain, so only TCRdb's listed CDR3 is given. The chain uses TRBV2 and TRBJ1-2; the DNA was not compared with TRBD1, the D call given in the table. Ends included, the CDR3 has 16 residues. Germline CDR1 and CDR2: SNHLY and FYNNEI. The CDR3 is CASSGTSRRNNYGYTV.

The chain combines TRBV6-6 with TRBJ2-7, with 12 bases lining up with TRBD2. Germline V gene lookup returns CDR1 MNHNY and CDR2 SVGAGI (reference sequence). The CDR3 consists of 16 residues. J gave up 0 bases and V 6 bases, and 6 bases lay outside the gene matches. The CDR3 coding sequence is TGTGCCAGCAGCCCTAGCGGGAGGGCCTCCTCCTACGAGCAGTACTTC. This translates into CASSPSGRASSYEQYF.

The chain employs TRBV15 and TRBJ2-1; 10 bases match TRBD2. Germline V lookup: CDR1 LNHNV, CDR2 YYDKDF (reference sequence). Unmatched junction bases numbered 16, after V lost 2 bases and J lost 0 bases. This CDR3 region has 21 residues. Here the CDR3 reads CATSRNPGLAPVLSSYNEQFF. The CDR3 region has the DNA TGTGCCACCAGCAGAAACCCGGGACTAGCGCCTGTCCTGAGCTCCTACAATGAGCAGTTCTTC. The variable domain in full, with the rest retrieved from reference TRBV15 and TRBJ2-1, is DAMVIQNPRYQVTQFGKPVTLSCSQTLNHNVMYWYQQKSSQAPKLLFHYYDKDFNNEADTPDNFQSRRPNTSFCFLDIRSPGLGDTAMYLCATSRNPGLAPVLSSYNEQFFGPGTRLTVL.

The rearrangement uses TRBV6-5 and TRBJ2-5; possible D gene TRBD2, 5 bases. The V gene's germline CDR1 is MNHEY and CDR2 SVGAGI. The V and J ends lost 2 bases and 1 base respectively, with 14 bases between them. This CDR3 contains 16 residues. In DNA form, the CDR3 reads TGTGCCAGCAGTTACAGCTTTTCCGCGGGCCAAGAGACCCAGTACTTC. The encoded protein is CASSYSFSAGQETQYF.

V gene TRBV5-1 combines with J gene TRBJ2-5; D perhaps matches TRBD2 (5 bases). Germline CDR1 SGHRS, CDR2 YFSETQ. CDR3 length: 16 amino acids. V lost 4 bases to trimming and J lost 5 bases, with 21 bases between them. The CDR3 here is CASSPDGSFPGETQYF. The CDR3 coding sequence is TGCGCCAGCAGCCCGGACGGCTCGTTCCCGGGGGAGACCCAGTACTTC.

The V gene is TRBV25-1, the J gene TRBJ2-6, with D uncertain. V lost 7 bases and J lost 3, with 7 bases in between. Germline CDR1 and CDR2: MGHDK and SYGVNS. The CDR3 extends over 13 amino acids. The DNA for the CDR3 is TGTGCCAGCACCGAGAGTGGGGCCAACGTCCTGACTTTC. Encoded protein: CASTESGANVLTF. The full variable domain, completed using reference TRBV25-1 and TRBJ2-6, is EADIYQTPRYLVIGTGKKITLECSQTMGHDKMYWYQQDPGMELHLIHYSYGVNSTEKGDLSSESTVSRIRTEHFPLTLESARPSHTSQYLCASTESGANVLTFGAGSRLTVL.

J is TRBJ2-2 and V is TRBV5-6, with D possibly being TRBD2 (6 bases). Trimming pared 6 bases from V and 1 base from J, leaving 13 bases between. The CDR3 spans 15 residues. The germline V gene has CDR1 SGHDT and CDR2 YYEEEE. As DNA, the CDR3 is TGTGCCAGCAACCCCCGCGGGATGAACACCGGGGAGCTGTTTTTT. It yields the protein CASNPRGMNTGELFF.

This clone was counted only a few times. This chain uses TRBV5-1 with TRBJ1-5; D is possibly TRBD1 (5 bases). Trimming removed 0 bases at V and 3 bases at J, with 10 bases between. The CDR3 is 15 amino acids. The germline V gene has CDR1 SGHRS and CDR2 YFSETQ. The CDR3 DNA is TGCGCCAGCAGCTTGGATCCAGGGTACAATCAGCCCCAGCATTTT. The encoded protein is CASSLDPGYNQPQHF.

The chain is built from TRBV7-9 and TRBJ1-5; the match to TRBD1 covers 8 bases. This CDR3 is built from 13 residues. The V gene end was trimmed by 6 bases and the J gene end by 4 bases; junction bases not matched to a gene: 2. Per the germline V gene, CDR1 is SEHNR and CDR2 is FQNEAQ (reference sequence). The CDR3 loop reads CASRGQENQPQHF. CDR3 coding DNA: TGTGCCAGCAGGGGACAGGAGAATCAGCCCCAGCATTTT.

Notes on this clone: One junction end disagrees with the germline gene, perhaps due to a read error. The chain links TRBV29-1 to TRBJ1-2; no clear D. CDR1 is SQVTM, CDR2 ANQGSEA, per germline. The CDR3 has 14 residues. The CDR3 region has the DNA TGCAGCGTGGAAGACACTGGTTTTTACTATGGCTACACCTTC. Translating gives CSVEDTGFYYGYTF.

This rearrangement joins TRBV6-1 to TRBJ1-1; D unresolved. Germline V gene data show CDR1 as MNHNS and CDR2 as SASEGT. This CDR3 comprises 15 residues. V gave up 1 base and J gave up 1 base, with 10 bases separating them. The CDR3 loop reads CASSEGYFGNTEAFF. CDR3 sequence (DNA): TGTGCCAGCAGTGAAGGTTACTTTGGGAACACTGAAGCTTTCTTT.

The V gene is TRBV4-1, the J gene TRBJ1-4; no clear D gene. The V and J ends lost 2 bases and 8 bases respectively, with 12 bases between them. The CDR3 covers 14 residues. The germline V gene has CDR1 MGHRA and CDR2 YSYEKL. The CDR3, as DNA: TGCGCCAGCAGCCAATATGGTCGGGAGGAAAAACTGTTTTTT. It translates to CASSQYGREEKLFF.

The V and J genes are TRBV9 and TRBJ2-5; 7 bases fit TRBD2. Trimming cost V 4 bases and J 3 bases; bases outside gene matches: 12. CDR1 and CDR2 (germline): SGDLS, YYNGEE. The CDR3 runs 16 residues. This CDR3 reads CASSSPRDRGEETQYF. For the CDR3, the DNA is TGTGCCAGCAGCTCGCCCCGGGACCGGGGGGAAGAGACCCAGTACTTC.

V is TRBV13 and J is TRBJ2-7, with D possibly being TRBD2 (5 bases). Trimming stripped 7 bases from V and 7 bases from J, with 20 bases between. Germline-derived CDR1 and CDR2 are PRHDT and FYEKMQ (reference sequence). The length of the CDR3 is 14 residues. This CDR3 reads CASNTRGDSGEQYF. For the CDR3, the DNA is TGTGCCAGCAACACACGCGGCGATTCGGGGGAGCAGTACTTC.

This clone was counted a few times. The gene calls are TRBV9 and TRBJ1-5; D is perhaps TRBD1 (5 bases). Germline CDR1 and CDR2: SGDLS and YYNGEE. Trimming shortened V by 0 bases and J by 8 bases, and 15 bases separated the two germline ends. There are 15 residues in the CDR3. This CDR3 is CASSVDAAAGEPQHF. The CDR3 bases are TGTGCCAGCAGCGTAGATGCGGCAGCGGGGGAGCCCCAGCATTTT.

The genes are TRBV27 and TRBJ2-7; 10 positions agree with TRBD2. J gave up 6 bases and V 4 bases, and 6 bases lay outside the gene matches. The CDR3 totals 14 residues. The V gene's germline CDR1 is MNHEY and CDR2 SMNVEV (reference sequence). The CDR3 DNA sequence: TGTGCCAGCAGTTGGGTAGCGGGAGGTGGCGAGCAGTACTTC. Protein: CASSWVAGGGEQYF.

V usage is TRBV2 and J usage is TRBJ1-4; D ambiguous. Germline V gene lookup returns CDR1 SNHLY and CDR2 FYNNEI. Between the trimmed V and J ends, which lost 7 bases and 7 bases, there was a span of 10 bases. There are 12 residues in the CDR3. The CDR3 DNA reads TGTGCCAGCACAGGAGGCGGTGAAAAACTGTTTTTT. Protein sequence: CASTGGGEKLFF.

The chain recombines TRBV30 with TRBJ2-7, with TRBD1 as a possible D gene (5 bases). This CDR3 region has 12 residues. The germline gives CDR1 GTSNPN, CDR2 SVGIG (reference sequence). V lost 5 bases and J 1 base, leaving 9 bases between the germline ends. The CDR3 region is CAWDSQSYEQYF. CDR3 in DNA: TGTGCCTGGGACAGCCAGTCCTACGAGCAGTACTTC.

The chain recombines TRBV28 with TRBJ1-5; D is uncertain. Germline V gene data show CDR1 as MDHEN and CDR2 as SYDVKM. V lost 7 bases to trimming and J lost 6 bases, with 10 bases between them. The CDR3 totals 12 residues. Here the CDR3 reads CASIQTGQPQHF. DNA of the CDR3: TGTGCCAGCATCCAGACGGGTCAGCCCCAGCATTTT. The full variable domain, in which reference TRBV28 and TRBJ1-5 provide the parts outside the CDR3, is DVKVTQSSRYLVKRTGEKVFLECVQDMDHENMFWYRQDPGLGLRLIYFSYDVKMKEKGDIPEGYSVSREKKERFSLILESASTNQTSMYLCASIQTGQPQHFGDGTRLSIL.

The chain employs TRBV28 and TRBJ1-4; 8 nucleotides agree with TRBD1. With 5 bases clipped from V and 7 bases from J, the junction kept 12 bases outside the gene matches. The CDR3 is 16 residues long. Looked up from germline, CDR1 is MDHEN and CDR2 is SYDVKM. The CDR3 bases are TGTGCCAGCAGTCTGCGGACAGGGTGGCCGGGTGAAAAACTGTTTTTT. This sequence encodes CASSLRTGWPGEKLFF.

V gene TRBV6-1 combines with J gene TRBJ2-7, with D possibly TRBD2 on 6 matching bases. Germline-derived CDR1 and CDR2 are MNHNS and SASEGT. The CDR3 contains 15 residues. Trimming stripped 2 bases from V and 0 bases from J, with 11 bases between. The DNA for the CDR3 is TGTGCCAGCAGTGAAAGCGCGGGAACCTCCTACGAGCAGTACTTC. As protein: CASSESAGTSYEQYF.

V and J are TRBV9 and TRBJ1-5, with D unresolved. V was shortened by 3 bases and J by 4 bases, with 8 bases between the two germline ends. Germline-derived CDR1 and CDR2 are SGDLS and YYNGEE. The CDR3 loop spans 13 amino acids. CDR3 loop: CASSGPGNQPQHF. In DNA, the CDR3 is TGTGCCAGCAGCGGTCCGGGGAATCAGCCCCAGCATTTT. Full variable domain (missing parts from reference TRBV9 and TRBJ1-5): DSGVTQTPKHLITATGQRVTLRCSPRSGDLSVYWYQQSLDQGLQFLIQYYNGEERAKGNILERFSAQQFPDLHSELNLSSLELGDSALYFCASSGPGNQPQHFGDGTRLSIL.

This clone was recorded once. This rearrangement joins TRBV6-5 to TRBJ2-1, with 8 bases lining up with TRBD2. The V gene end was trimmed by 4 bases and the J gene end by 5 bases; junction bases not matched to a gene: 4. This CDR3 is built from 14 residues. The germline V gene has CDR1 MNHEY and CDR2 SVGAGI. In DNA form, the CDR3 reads TGTGCCAGCAGTTCACTAGCGGCCCACAATGAGCAGTTCTTC. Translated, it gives CASSSLAAHNEQFF.

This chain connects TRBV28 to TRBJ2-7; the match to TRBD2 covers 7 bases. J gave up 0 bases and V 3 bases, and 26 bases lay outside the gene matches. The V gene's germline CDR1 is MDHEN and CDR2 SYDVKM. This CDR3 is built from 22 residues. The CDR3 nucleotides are TGTGCCAGCAGTTTCCGACGCGGACTCCGGGCGGGAGAAATTCATATCTCCTACGAGCAGTACTTC. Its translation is CASSFRRGLRAGEIHISYEQYF.

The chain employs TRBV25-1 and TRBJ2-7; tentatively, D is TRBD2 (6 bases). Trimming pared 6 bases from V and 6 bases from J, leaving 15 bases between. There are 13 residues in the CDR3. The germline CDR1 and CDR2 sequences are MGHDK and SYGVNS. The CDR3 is CASRATGVSEQYF. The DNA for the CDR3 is TGTGCCAGCAGAGCGACGGGGGTTAGCGAGCAGTACTTC.

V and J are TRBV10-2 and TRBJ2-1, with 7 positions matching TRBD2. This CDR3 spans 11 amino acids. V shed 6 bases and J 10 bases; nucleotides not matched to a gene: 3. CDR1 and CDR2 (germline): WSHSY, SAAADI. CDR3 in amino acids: CASRGTNEQFF. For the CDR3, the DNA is TGCGCCAGCAGGGGGACTAACGAGCAGTTCTTC.

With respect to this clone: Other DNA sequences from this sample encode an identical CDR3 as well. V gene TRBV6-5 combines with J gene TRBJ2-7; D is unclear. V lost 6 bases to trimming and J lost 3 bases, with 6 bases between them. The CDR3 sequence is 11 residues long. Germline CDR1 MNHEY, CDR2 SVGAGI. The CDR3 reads CASSSVYEQYF. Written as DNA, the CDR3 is TGTGCCAGCAGCTCAGTCTACGAGCAGTACTTC.

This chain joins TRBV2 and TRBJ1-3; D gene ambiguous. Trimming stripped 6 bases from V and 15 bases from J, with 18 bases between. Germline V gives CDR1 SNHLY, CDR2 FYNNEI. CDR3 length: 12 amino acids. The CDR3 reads CASSLMEGLGYF. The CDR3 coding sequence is TGTGCCAGCAGCCTGATGGAGGGTCTAGGATATTTT. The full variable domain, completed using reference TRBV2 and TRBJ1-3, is EPEVTQTPSHQVTQMGQEVILRCVPISNHLYFYWYRQILGQKVEFLVSFYNNEISEKSEIFDDQFSVERPDGSNFTLKIRSTKLEDSAMYFCASSLMEGLGYFGEGSWLTVV.

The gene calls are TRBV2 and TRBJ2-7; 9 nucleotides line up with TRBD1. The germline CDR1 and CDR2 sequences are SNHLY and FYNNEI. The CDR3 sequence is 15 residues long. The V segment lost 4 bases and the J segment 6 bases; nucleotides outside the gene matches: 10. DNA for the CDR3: TGTGCCAGCAGTGCACCGGGACAGGGTAGTAGCGAGCAGTACTTC. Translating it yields CASSAPGQGSSEQYF.

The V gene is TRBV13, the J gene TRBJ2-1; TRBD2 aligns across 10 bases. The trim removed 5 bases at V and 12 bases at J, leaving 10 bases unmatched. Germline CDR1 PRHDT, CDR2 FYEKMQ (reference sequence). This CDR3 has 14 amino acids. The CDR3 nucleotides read TGTGCCAGCAGCCCCCCTGTACTAGCGGGATGGCAGTTCTTC. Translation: CASSPPVLAGWQFF.